The 28 T cell receptor beta chains below come from one sample, sequenced in a study of tumor-infiltrating lymphocytes in primary liver carcinoma. Both blood RNA, taken from unsorted whole blood, and germline DNA were extracted. With a constant-region primer, TCR beta cDNA was made from about 0.5 ug of total RNA. Three nested multiplex PCR rounds, a slightly modified ARM-PCR method, built the TCR beta libraries. The two initial PCR rounds, roughly 10 cycles each, used TRBV1-TRBV30 forward and C-beta reverse primers. Via MiXCR, TCRdb re-called the multiplex PCR reads, giving one row per CDR3 protein. The data contain about 180,000 distinct CDR3 sequences, roughly three fifths of them singletons. Input material: peripheral blood. All receptors derive from a man aged 35-49 years with primary liver carcinoma and hepatitis B virus infection.

This clonotype was observed a handful of times. The chain uses TRBV29-1 and TRBJ2-3; 11 bases line up with TRBD2. V shed 2 bases and J 5 bases; nucleotides not matched to a gene: 6. Per the germline V gene, CDR1 is SQVTM and CDR2 is ANQGSEA. The CDR3 has 15 residues. CDR3 DNA: TGCAGCGTTGAAAAACTAGCGGGAGCGAGAGATACGCAGTATTTT. This codes for CSVEKLAGARDTQYF.

Concerning this clonotype: Since a much larger clone is just one base distant, this may be a read error. The rearrangement joins TRBV6-2 or TRBV6-3 to TRBJ2-1; D remains ambiguous. In germline, CDR1 is MNHEY, CDR2 SVGEGT. Trimming took off 2 bases at V and 12 bases at J, with 8 bases between the two ends. The CDR3 is 11 residues long. The CDR3 reads CASSYGRWQFF. The DNA of the CDR3 is TGTGCCAGCAGTTACGGGCGGTGGCAGTTCTTC.

This clonotype was detected once. One end of the junction does not line up with germline, which may come from a read error. The chain has TRBV12-3 or TRBV12-4 and TRBJ2-1; TRBD2 matches 8 bases. The CDR3 totals 15 residues. For the CDR3, the DNA is TGTGTCAGCAGCTCCGGGACTAGTCGCTACAATGAGCAGTTCTTC. It codes for CVSSSGTSRYNEQFF.

The CDR3 sequence is CASSQSSASGTYEQYF. The CDR3 bases are TGCGCCAGCAGCCAGTCCTCGGCTAGCGGGACCTACGAGCAGTACTTC. The chain combines TRBV4-1 with TRBJ2-7; 9 nucleotides match TRBD2. CDR3 length: 16 amino acids. With V trimmed by 3 bases and J by 2 bases, 8 bases remained unmatched. Per the germline V gene, CDR1 is MGHRA and CDR2 is YSYEKL.

Details on this clonotype: A read error may be the cause here, since a much bigger clone is one base away. The DNA for the CDR3 is TGTGCCGGCAGCTCAGAATTGGGGGGCCCCAAAGAGACCCAGTACTTC. This sequence encodes CAGSSELGGPKETQYF. The gene calls are TRBV11-2 and TRBJ2-5; D tentatively fits TRBD1 or TRBD2 (6 bases each). This CDR3 has 16 amino acids. Looked up from germline, CDR1 is SGHAT and CDR2 is FQNNGV.

Ten or more counts support this clonotype. This rearrangement joins TRBV11-2 to TRBJ2-7, with D maybe TRBD2 (5 bases). Trimming took 0 bases from V and 0 from J, leaving 21 bases between them. CDR3 length equals 19 residues. The V gene's germline CDR1 is SGHAT and CDR2 FQNNGV. The CDR3 nucleotides are TGTGCCAGCAGCTTAGAGGGGTCGTCCGGGGTGGCAACCTCCTACGAGCAGTACTTC. Translated: CASSLEGSSGVATSYEQYF.

A remark on this clonotype: Relative to the germline gene, one junction end is altered; a read error may explain this. This chain uses TRBV29-1 with TRBJ2-1; TRBD2 agrees at 16 bases. The CDR3 is 15 residues long. Germline V gives CDR1 SQVTM, CDR2 ANQGSEA. CDR3 sequence (DNA): TGTAGCGTAGCCGGGACTAGCGGGAGGGAAGATGAGCAGTTCTTC. Its translation: CSVAGTSGREDEQFF.

As concerns this clonotype: One end of the junction does not line up with germline, which may come from a read error. CDR3 sequence (DNA): TGTGACAGCAGCTTAGTAGTGGTAGAGACTCAGTACTTC. Protein: CDSSLVVVETQYF. This rearrangement joins TRBV11-2 to TRBJ2-5; D not resolved. Germline lookup yields CDR1 SGHAT and CDR2 FQNNGV. CDR3 length equals 13 residues.

As for this clonotype: A junction boundary mismatches the germline segment, possibly from a read error. The chain is built from TRBV4-1 and TRBJ1-2, with 7 bases that match TRBD1. The CDR3 has 15 amino acids. Germline assignment: CDR1 MGHRA and CDR2 YSYEKL. CDR3 amino acids: CASSPTTGWAYDYTF. CDR3 nucleotides: TGCGCCAGCAGCCCAACGACAGGGTGGGCCTATGACTACACCTTC.

In this sample, this clonotype turned up many times. The V call is TRBV11-2, the J call TRBJ2-7, with 9 bases fitting TRBD1. CDR3 size: 13 residues. The J segment lost 6 bases and the V segment lost 6 bases, leaving 6 bases of the junction unmatched. CDR1 is SGHAT, CDR2 FQNNGV, per germline. Here the CDR3 DNA reads TGTGCCAGCAGTCCGGGACAGGGTCGCGAGCAGTACTTC. Amino acids: CASSPGQGREQYF.

Concerning this clonotype: Since a much larger clone is just one base distant, this may be a read error. This sequence joins TRBV29-1 and TRBJ2-5, with D possibly TRBD2 on 6 matching bases. Germline V gene lookup returns CDR1 SQVTM and CDR2 ANQGSEA. The CDR3 length is 14 residues. The V and J ends lost 4 bases and 5 bases respectively, with 17 bases between them. The CDR3 sequence: CSVGPGARGETQYF. CDR3 DNA: TGCAGCGTTGGGCCGGGAGCCCGCGGGGAGACCCAGTACTTC.

This sequence joins TRBV20-1 and TRBJ1-2; D may be TRBD1 (5 bases). V was clipped by 5 bases and J by 8 bases, with 18 bases between them. The germline V gene encodes CDR1 DFQATT and CDR2 SNEGSKA (reference sequence). This CDR3 has 13 residues. The CDR3 protein is CSASPYQGLGYTF. The CDR3 nucleotides are TGCAGTGCTTCCCCTTACCAGGGTTTGGGCTACACCTTC.

This clonotype appeared a few times. The chain combines TRBV4-1 with TRBJ2-3; D gene ambiguous. Germline lookup yields CDR1 MGHRA and CDR2 YSYEKL. The CDR3 consists of 15 residues. V lost 1 base, J lost 1 base, and 9 bases lay in between. CDR3 in DNA: TGCGCCAGCAGCCAAGGGGTCAAAGGCACAGATACGCAGTATTTT. It encodes CASSQGVKGTDTQYF.

A few counts support this clonotype. In DNA, the CDR3 is TGCAGCGTTGAGGGACAGTCGAACACTGAAGCTTTCTTT. Encoded protein: CSVEGQSNTEAFF. The chain carries TRBV29-1 and TRBJ1-1, with TRBD1 matching 7 bases. V lost 3 bases to trimming and J lost 1 base; unmatched junction nucleotides: 2. The CDR3 consists of 13 residues. CDR1 is SQVTM and CDR2 is ANQGSEA in the germline V gene.

In regard to this clonotype: At one end the junction does not follow the germline gene, possibly because of a read error. The chain recombines TRBV4-1 with TRBJ2-3, with D possibly being TRBD1 (6 bases). In germline, CDR1 is MGHRA, CDR2 YSYEKL. There are 17 residues in the CDR3. The CDR3 coding sequence is TGCGCCAGCAGCCAAGGGTCCTTAGGGGCCCGGACAGATACACAGTATTTT. This sequence encodes CASSQGSLGARTDTQYF.

The CDR3 region has the DNA TGTGCCAGCAACCGTAGCGGGAGGGCAAGGAATGAGCAGTTCTTC. This sequence encodes CASNRSGRARNEQFF. The chain combines TRBV5-4 with TRBJ2-1; 11 bases line up with TRBD2. The CDR3 is 15 amino acids. CDR1 and CDR2 (germline): SGHNT, YYREEE (reference sequence). V lost 6 bases and J lost 7; bases outside the gene matches: 9. Complete variable domain (other parts from reference TRBV5-4 and TRBJ2-1): ETGVTQSPTHLIKTRGQQVTLRCSSQSGHNTVSWYQQALGQGPQFIFQYYREEENGRGNFPPRFSGLQFPNYSSELNVNALELDDSALYLCASNRSGRARNEQFFGPGTRLTVL.

Note on this clonotype: With a much larger clone just one base away, this may be a read error. The genes are TRBV29-1 and TRBJ2-5; 7 bases line up with TRBD2. Losses at the gene ends were 8 bases for V and 6 bases for J; bases not matched to a gene: 9. Germline loops: CDR1 SQVTM, CDR2 ANQGSEA. The CDR3 sequence is 12 residues long. CDR3 sequence (DNA): TGCAGCATCCTTGGCGGGAGTCAGACCCAGTACTTC. Its translation: CSILGGSQTQYF.

A note on this clonotype: Germline and junction disagree at one end, which may indicate a read error. The gene calls are TRBV10-3 and TRBJ2-7; TRBD1 agrees at 10 bases. Germline CDR1 reads ENHRY; CDR2 reads SYGVKD. The CDR3 runs 17 residues. The CDR3 nucleotides are TGTGCCATCAGTGCCCTTCCCCCGGGACAGGGGTTCGGCGAGTACTATTTC. It translates to CAISALPPGQGFGEYYF.

Comment on this clonotype: The CDR3 ends on some other residue instead of the conserved phenylalanine or tryptophan, so this is likely a read error. V is TRBV11-1 and J is TRBJ2-1; the D is unclear. Germline lookup yields CDR1 SGHAT and CDR2 FQDESV (reference sequence). CDR3 size: 11 residues. This CDR3 reads CASSFGREQFY. The CDR3 bases are TGCGCCAGCAGCTTCGGCAGGGAGCAGTTCTAC.

In the case of this clonotype: Being one base from a much bigger clone, this may be a read error. This chain connects TRBV29-1 to TRBJ2-3, with D maybe TRBD1 (8 bases). The CDR3 loop spans 12 amino acids. Germline lookup yields CDR1 SQVTM and CDR2 ANQGSEA. CDR3 in amino acids: CSAHRGGDMQYF. CDR3 nucleotides: TGCAGCGCCCACAGGGGGGGAGATATGCAGTATTTT.

This clonotype showed up many times. The chain couples TRBV11-3 to TRBJ1-1; 8 positions agree with TRBD1. Trimming took 1 base from V and 0 from J; bases not matched to a gene: 10. CDR3 length equals 18 residues. The germline V gene has CDR1 SGHNT and CDR2 YENEEA. The DNA for the CDR3 is TGTGCCAGCAGCTTAGGGTCGGACAGGGAAGGGATGAACACTGAAGCTTTCTTT. Protein product: CASSLGSDREGMNTEAFF.

The J gene is TRBJ2-5, the V gene TRBV5-5; the D gene is possibly TRBD2 (5 bases). The CDR3 totals 17 residues. Germline V gene sequence: CDR1 SGHKS, CDR2 YYEKEE (reference sequence). V was trimmed by 0 bases and J by 0 bases, leaving 15 bases between them. Here the CDR3 DNA reads TGTGCCAGCAGCTTGGGGCTAGCAAGAGGGTACCAAGAGACCCAGTACTTC. Protein product: CASSLGLARGYQETQYF.

Comment on this clonotype: Being one base from a much bigger clone, this may be a read error. CDR3 sequence: CASTLGQAHYAYTF. CDR3 in DNA: TGTGCCAGCACCCTTGGACAGGCGCACTATGCCTACACCTTC. The chain uses TRBV12-3 or TRBV12-4 and TRBJ1-2; 7 bases fit TRBD1. The CDR3 runs 14 residues.

This clonotype came up many times. This chain connects TRBV5-6 to TRBJ2-3; unclear D gene. The CDR3 consists of 11 residues. Trimming pared 2 bases from V and 2 bases from J, leaving 0 bases between. Per the germline V gene, CDR1 is SGHDT and CDR2 is YYEEEE. The CDR3 nucleotides are TGTGCCAGCAGCTTCACAGATACGCAGTATTTT. It specifies CASSFTDTQYF.

A note on this clonotype: One end of the junction varies from germline; a read error may be responsible. CDR3 sequence (DNA): TGTGCCAGCAGTTACAACCCCAGGGCCATCGGGGAACTGTTTTTT. Amino acid sequence: CASSYNPRAIGELFF. The chain links TRBV6-5 to TRBJ2-2; either TRBD1 or TRBD2 may supply D (5 bases each). Germline loops: CDR1 MNHEY, CDR2 SVGAGI. This CDR3 is built from 15 residues.

Comment on this clonotype: This clone may be a read error of a much larger clone one base away. CDR3 amino acids: CTIYREETQYF. Here the CDR3 DNA reads TGTACCATATACAGGGAAGAGACCCAGTACTTC. The gene calls are TRBV6-1 and TRBJ2-5, with a possible D match to TRBD1 (6 bases). CDR3 size: 11 residues. The germline gives CDR1 MNHNS, CDR2 SASEGT.

This clonotype was seen more than once but under ten times. The genes are TRBV4-1 and TRBJ1-1, with D perhaps TRBD1 (5 bases). In germline, CDR1 is MGHRA, CDR2 YSYEKL. The CDR3 totals 15 residues. Trimming took off 5 bases at V and 1 base at J, with 14 bases between the two ends. In DNA, the CDR3 is TGCGCCAGCAGCAGCGGGGGAGGTGGGAACACTGAAGCTTTCTTT. Protein: CASSSGGGGNTEAFF.

The V and J genes are TRBV14 and TRBJ1-2; D is perhaps TRBD1 (6 bases). The germline V and J ends were trimmed by 5 bases and 4 bases, with 14 bases remaining between them. The CDR3 extends over 14 amino acids. In germline, CDR1 is SGHDN, CDR2 FVKESK. The CDR3 here is CASSVTQGPYGYTF. The CDR3 DNA reads TGTGCCAGCAGCGTTACTCAGGGGCCCTATGGCTACACCTTC.